This T cell receptor (beta chain) was identified in a study of cytomegalovirus exposure and HLA in healthy donors (dated by TCRdb to the late 2010s). Broadly, across the study: According to an earlier analysis of a few hundred of the donors, about 179 million T cells yielded 117 million unique TCR beta sequences and 276 Gb of sequence data. Approximately 310 gigabases of sequencing data and 91 million or so unique TCR sequences made up an early release that covered around 640 HLA-typed donors. In a later genetic analysis, genome-wide SNP genotypes for about three fifths of the roughly 670 donors were used, and that subset was treated as a discovery cohort. Every discovery cohort repertoire had been produced on one sequencing platform. Because of strong linkage in the cohort, roughly five DR-DQ haplotypes were treated as single units for association and clustering. To decide whether each TCR beta V gene segment behaved as functional or pseudogenic, an earlier analysis of fewer than 750 of the donors relied on high-throughput TCR beta sequencing. On average, around 240,000 unique TCR beta nucleotide sequences were sequenced per donor among a few hundred genotyped donors of the cohort, with roughly 18% of those sequences being non-productive. The study aimed to test whether signatures of past pathogen exposure could be identified by cataloging public T cell receptors. To predict cytomegalovirus infection status, the study combined high-throughput TCR immunosequencing, statistical association of individual TCRs with disease status, and machine learning. Class I and class II HLA loci were covered by the typing at four-digit resolution. The number of typed donors differed by locus: about 629-630 for A, B, C, DRB1 and DQB1; some 500 for DQA1; 606 for DPA1; and roughly 450 for DPB1. In the later analysis, no new phenotypic data were used to find candidate immune exposures; instead, reliance was placed on TCR beta sequences and their occurrence across donors. A later analysis re-analyzed previously published TCR beta repertoires from several hundred donors and added high-resolution HLA genotyping to study TCR occurrence patterns. The study used immunosequencing to profile the T cell repertoires of 670 or so subjects and linked those repertoires to cytomegalovirus serostatus. Donor age, sex, ethnicity and CMV serostatus were collected together with the repertoire data. In addition to the first cohort of 666 subjects, a separate validation cohort of 130 or so different subjects was used. Of the 398 genotyped donors, around 81% fell in the genetic ancestry cluster associated with self-reported Caucasian donors. General findings and caveats noted by the study authors: The authors suggested that the approach could potentially be generalized to other disease states and immunological phenotypes. Immune exposure information for the cohort was limited to CMV serostatus. In a later analysis, most CMV-associated TCR beta chains were found to appear HLA-restricted, with HLA associations seemingly driven largely by CMV exposure. According to a later genetic analysis, donors in an Asian-associated ancestry cluster had fewer N-insertions in productive TCRs than the approximately 700-donor mean. The classifier was reported to diagnose cytomegalovirus status with high specificity and sensitivity in both the original cohort and the validation cohort. A cluster of highly shared sequence variants was judged likely to represent a technical artifact of the sequencing pipeline. According to a later analysis, parvovirus B19, influenza, CMV and Epstein-Barr virus appeared linked to several top co-occurrence clusters. Because counts were too low, roughly 17 rarely observed V segments, including chromosome 9 orphons, were left out of the earlier analysis of 587 of the donors. A total of about 150 TCR beta chains were listed by the study as associated with cytomegalovirus. Because the 87-base-pair reads could not distinguish some IMGT-functional V segments, including TRBV6-2 and TRBV6-3, those segments were excluded. The cohort was sequenced for TCR beta chains only, and without alpha or paired-chain data the features that could be detected were limited. In a later genetic analysis, a missense DCLRE1C variant was associated with V-gene and J-gene trimming of TCR beta chains, and the association was replicated in an independent cohort. When HLA alleles, especially DR and DQ, strongly co-occurred, TCR associations were difficult to assign to individual alleles. An earlier analysis of around 600 of the donors showed that most TCR beta V segments appeared in productive rearrangements either about 87% or about 30% of the time, which broadly matched IMGT annotations. Linkage disequilibrium might explain the correlated functional status among segregating V segments, but an unknown experimental factor could not be ruled out. A further reported finding was that TCR beta sequences accurately predicted the HLA-A and HLA-B alleles for most subjects in the first cohort. In a later analysis, over 15,000 TCR beta sequences were associated with specific HLA alleles at a false discovery rate of 0.05. While some public TCRs were present in many individuals, most TCR sequences turned up only very rarely across donors. A later analysis found that HLA-associated TCR beta chains were more clonally expanded and had lower generation probabilities than equally common non-associated chains. In a later analysis, TCR association rates were found to vary across HLA loci, with the most associated TCRs seen for DRB1 alleles and the fewest for HLA-C alleles. Presence/absence analyses assumed roughly uniform sequencing depth across donors, an assumption that may not hold. Because HLA typing was unavailable for some donors at each locus, only the typed subset was used in association tests. In vitro tests confirmed that a few of the cytomegalovirus-associated TCR beta chains recognize cytomegalovirus antigens.

The method was the immunoSEQ multiplex PCR assay. The multiplex PCR relied on a mix of 60 forward primers for TCR Vbeta segments and 13 reverse primers for TCR Jbeta segments. The CDR3 region of rearranged TCR beta genes was amplified from genomic DNA by a multiplex PCR assay. The Illumina HiSeq System was used to sequence the amplified TCR beta libraries as 87-base-pair reads. The paper's processing steps were these. In a later analysis, some 80 million unique TCR beta chains were counted across the roughly 610 repertoires, and about 9.9 million of these chains were shared by at least two donors. To remove PCR and sequencing errors, raw reads were error-corrected and collapsed into unique sequences using a nearest-neighbor algorithm that merged closely related sequences. V, D and J gene segments were assigned by aligning CDR3 sequences to IMGT reference sequences. For a sequence to be retained, a match of at least six nucleotides to both a V gene segment and a J gene segment was required. Rearrangements were called productive when the CDR3 lacked stop codons and stayed in frame with V and J; all others were non-productive. CDR3 was defined by IMGT convention, running from the second conserved V-encoded cysteine to the conserved J-encoded phenylalanine. Sequences without an unambiguous match to a single V gene segment were excluded from the earlier analysis of several hundred of the donors. An earlier analysis of approximately 590 of the donors classified V segments as functional when productive rearrangements were above 56.7% and as segregating when the standard deviation between donors was above 5%. A statistical classification framework was built to diagnose cytomegalovirus status from the catalog of TCR beta chain sequences. A later analysis assigned V and J genes by comparing TCR nucleotide sequences with IMGT/GENE-DB human TR gene sequences. In a later analysis, CDR3 sequences and most-parsimonious VDJ recombination scenarios were assigned using the TCRdist pipeline. A later analysis defined each TCR beta chain by its CDR3 amino acid sequence plus V-gene family, and excluded reads lacking a unique V-gene family. To address suspected cross-contamination and a sequencing artifact, a later analysis removed around 600 highly shared, low-generation-probability nucleotide sequences. A later analysis calculated a clonal expansion index for each public chain from normalized within-repertoire ranks of inferred template counts. Generation probabilities in a later analysis came from a VDJ recombination model fitted to out-of-frame rearrangements, and those results were checked against IGoR. In a later analysis, hypergeometric tests were used to score TCR-TCR, TCR-HLA and TCR-CMV co-occurrence, with a repertoire-size bias correction applied to TCR pairs. A later analysis estimated false discovery rates by permuting HLA or CMV assignments 20 times. In a later analysis, co-occurring TCRs were grouped using DBSCAN, with TCRdist sequence similarity added in when clustering inside HLA-allele-positive subsets. For co-occurrence clustering, repertoires with fewer than 30,000 or more than 120,000 public chains were excluded, along with roughly five repertoires with anomalous nucleotide sharing. Held by TCRdb, this immuneACCESS table contains in-frame sequences only and omits some clones. Under half of the omission traces to an unresolved V gene where checked; the cause of the rest is unknown. Clonal size and the V and J genes are those of that table, whereas D and trimming came from the DNA. In all, the sample holds about 190,000 clones, and almost 80% of those were seen once. The ten most abundant clones make up over 1.5% of the sample.

V and J are trimmed by 8 bases and 1 base, and the gene matches miss 9 bases of the junction. The germline V gene provides CDR1 ENHRY and CDR2 SYGVKD. The CDR3 goes from the cysteine to the phenylalanine over 15 residues. Of all the DNA, just the CDR3 is kept, 45 bases in frame from base 1. As concerns this clone: There is no known antigen for this receptor. Per-base quality was not reported, and no clone a single base away is much larger than it.

In total, 500 to 700 healthy bone marrow donors made up the cohort. Cohort members were all nominally healthy when sampled, although unrecorded immune exposures were likely present. The donor was CMV seronegative and was included in the group of around 320 seronegative cohort members. Every donor gave a peripheral blood sample, and the peripheral blood mononuclear cells from that sample were used for TCR beta sequencing. The Qiagen DNeasy Blood Extraction Kit was used to extract genomic DNA from the blood cell samples. The sample comprised PBMCs. This chain is built from TRBV10-3 and TRBJ2-5; 8 central bases correspond to TRBD2. This sequence was found in a woman aged 18-29 years in good health and CMV-seronegative. The CDR3 protein: CAIQAGRGAQETQYF. The DNA sequence follows: TGTGCCATCCAAGCGGGGCGGGGGGCCCAAGAGACCCAGTACTTC.